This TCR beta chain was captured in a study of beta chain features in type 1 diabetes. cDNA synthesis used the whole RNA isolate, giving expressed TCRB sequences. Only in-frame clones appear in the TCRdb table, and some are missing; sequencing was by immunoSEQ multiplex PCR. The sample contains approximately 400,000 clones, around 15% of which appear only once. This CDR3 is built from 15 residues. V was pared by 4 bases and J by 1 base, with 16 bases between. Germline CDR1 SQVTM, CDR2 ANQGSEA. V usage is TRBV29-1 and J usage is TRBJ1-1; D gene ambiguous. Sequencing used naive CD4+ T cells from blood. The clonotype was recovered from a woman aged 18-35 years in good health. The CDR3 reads CSVANGRTPNTEAFF. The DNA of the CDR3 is TGCAGCGTTGCAAATGGGAGGACCCCGAACACTGAAGCTTTCTTT.